This TCR beta chain originates from a study of shared clonotypes between healthy human individuals. About the research overall: Three plates each covered CD4 naive and memory; CD8 naive two, CD8 memory one. Findings and limits, study-wide: A generally larger estimated richness was seen in naive subsets than in memory subsets. Around 5% of naive CD4 clonotypes were common to a few donors.

Only a few counts were recorded for this clone. Its antigen is undetermined. TCRdb's copy holds only in-frame clones and misses some; the assay was immunoSEQ multiplex PCR. The sample has roughly 2.5 million clones, more than 80% seen once. Negatively enriched CD4+ T cells were divided by CD45RA into naive and memory. Sequencing used naive CD4+ T cells sorted from blood. Specified subset: CD45RA+ positively selected. This sequence was found in a man between 18 and 35 years old in good health.

Here the CDR3 DNA reads TGTGCCAGCATAGGGGCATTTAATCAGCCCCAGCATTTT. Translation: CASIGAFNQPQHF. The rearrangement joins TRBV6-4 to TRBJ1-5; the D gene is possibly TRBD1 (5 bases). The CDR3 contains 13 residues. Deletions cut 7 bases from V and 4 bases from J, with 11 bases between. The germline V gene encodes CDR1 MRHNA and CDR2 SNTAGT.